A single sample is the source of the 17 T cell receptor beta chains below, sequenced in a study of radiotherapy plus CTLA-4 blockade in lung cancer. The protocol was immunoSEQ multiplex PCR, while the TCRdb copy is restricted to in-frame clones and leaves out a portion. The repertoire holds about 14,000 clones, roughly 86% seen once, with about an eighth in the top ten. The sample in question was peripheral blood, obtained from a patient treated with radiotherapy plus ipilimumab. These receptors were taken from a human donor with non-small cell lung cancer that progressed on radiotherapy plus ipilimumab. Some clones in this sample may be carry-over from other donors' samples.

The chain is built from TRBV16 and TRBJ2-1; 7 nucleotides agree with TRBD1. The germline CDR1 and CDR2 sequences are KGHSY and FQNENV. The CDR3 totals 14 residues. The ends lost 4 bases at V and 3 bases at J; junction bases unmatched: 3. The CDR3 reads CASSPWDSYNEQFF. The CDR3 DNA is TGTGCCAGCAGCCCCTGGGACAGCTACAATGAGCAGTTCTTC.

The V call is TRBV18, the J call TRBJ1-3, with D possibly TRBD1 on 6 matching bases. The V end was cut by 1 base, the J end by 2 bases, with 6 bases between. The CDR3 is made up of 14 amino acids. Per germline, CDR1 KGHSH and CDR2 LQKENI. CDR3 in amino acids: CASSPQGAGNTIYF. DNA for the CDR3: TGTGCCAGCTCACCACAGGGGGCTGGAAACACCATATATTTT.

A single count supports this clone. CDR3 DNA: TGTGCCAGCAGCTTAGATGGGGGGGATAGTATAGAAGCCAAAAACATTCAGTACTTC. Translated, it gives CASSLDGGDSIEAKNIQYF. The chain joins TRBV11-3 to TRBJ2-4, with TRBD2 identical over 7 bases. Germline lookup yields CDR1 SGHNT and CDR2 YENEEA. The V segment lost 0 bases and the J segment 0 bases; nucleotides outside the gene matches: 11. The CDR3 consists of 19 residues.

The chain joins TRBV2 to TRBJ1-1; D not certain. Trimming removed 8 bases from V and 0 bases from J, with 13 bases in between. The CDR3 sequence is 14 residues long. Germline V gene sequence: CDR1 SNHLY, CDR2 FYNNEI. The CDR3 here is CASWRAVMNTEAFF. The CDR3 DNA reads as TGTGCCAGCTGGAGGGCAGTCATGAACACTGAAGCTTTCTTT.

This clone was detected a few times. Here the CDR3 DNA reads TGTGCCAGCATCTCAGGGGGAGTGGCCGGTGAGCAGTTCTTC. Translated, it gives CASISGGVAGEQFF. V is TRBV28 and J is TRBJ2-1; 7 bases are a match to TRBD1. This CDR3 spans 14 amino acids. Germline CDR1 and CDR2: MDHEN and SYDVKM. The V gene end was trimmed by 7 bases and the J gene end by 9 bases; junction bases not matched to a gene: 12.

The chain employs TRBV30 and TRBJ1-4; possible D gene TRBD1, 6 bases. CDR1 is GTSNPN, CDR2 SVGIG, per germline (reference sequence). The CDR3 totals 15 residues. V was cut by 0 bases and J by 4 bases, with 12 bases left in between. The CDR3 nucleotides are TGTGCCTGGAGTGTACTGGGACATTTTAATGAAAAACTGTTTTTT. Translation gives CAWSVLGHFNEKLFF.

V is TRBV6-1 and J is TRBJ2-1; maybe TRBD1 (6 bases). The V gene's germline CDR1 is MNHNS and CDR2 SASEGT. Trimming shortened V by 4 bases and J by 5 bases, and 9 bases separated the two germline ends. The length of the CDR3 is 13 residues. The CDR3 coding sequence is TGTGCCAGCAGTGCTAGGGGGAACAATGAGCAGTTCTTC. This codes for CASSARGNNEQFF.

Only one count was recorded for this clone. The chain recombines TRBV5-4 with TRBJ2-6, with 8 bases identical to TRBD2. V gave up 4 bases and J gave up 1 base; unmatched junction bases: 10. The CDR3 loop spans 18 amino acids. Germline-derived CDR1 and CDR2 are SGHNT and YYREEE (reference sequence). CDR3 DNA: TGTGCCAGCAGCCTCCCGGGCGGGAGGACGTCTGGGGCCAACGTCCTGACTTTC. Protein sequence: CASSLPGGRTSGANVLTF. The whole variable domain, remainder taken from reference TRBV5-4 and TRBJ2-6, is ETGVTQSPTHLIKTRGQQVTLRCSSQSGHNTVSWYQQALGQGPQFIFQYYREEENGRGNFPPRFSGLQFPNYSSELNVNALELDDSALYLCASSLPGGRTSGANVLTFGAGSRLTVL.

The chain employs TRBV25-1 and TRBJ2-1; D may be TRBD1 (5 bases). The CDR3 runs 14 residues. V was cut by 8 bases and J by 4 bases, with 15 bases left in between. Germline V gene data show CDR1 as MGHDK and CDR2 as SYGVNS. The CDR3 loop reads CASGWTLPYNEQFF. The CDR3 DNA is TGTGCCAGCGGGTGGACACTCCCATACAATGAGCAGTTCTTC.

A few counts support this clone. The V and J genes are TRBV15 and TRBJ1-1, with D tentatively TRBD1 (6 bases). Looked up from germline, CDR1 is LNHNV and CDR2 is YYDKDF (reference sequence). The CDR3 is made up of 13 amino acids. Trimming took 4 bases from V and 4 from J, leaving 10 bases between them. The CDR3 coding sequence is TGTGCCACCAGCAATGAAGGGGGCACTGAAGCTTTCTTT. It specifies CATSNEGGTEAFF.

The chain has TRBV9 and TRBJ2-5, with 9 nucleotides matching TRBD1. The J segment lost 4 bases and the V segment lost 5 bases, leaving 3 bases of the junction unmatched. The CDR3 length is 13 residues. Germline V gene data show CDR1 as SGDLS and CDR2 as YYNGEE. This chain's CDR3 is CASRPGQGETQYF. The CDR3 DNA follows: TGTGCCAGCAGGCCGGGACAGGGAGAGACCCAGTACTTC.

Only one count was recorded for this clone. The chain is built from TRBV18 and TRBJ2-2; TRBD2 aligns across 7 bases. J gave up 6 bases and V 3 bases, and 10 bases lay outside the gene matches. This CDR3 contains 16 residues. CDR1 and CDR2 from the germline V gene are KGHSH and LQKENI. CDR3: CASSPTTSERPGELFF. CDR3 in DNA: TGTGCCAGCTCACCCACAACTAGCGAGCGGCCCGGGGAGCTGTTTTTT. Supplemented by reference TRBV18 and TRBJ2-2, the full variable domain reads NAGVMQNPRHLVRRRGQEARLRCSPMKGHSHVYWYRQLPEEGLKFMVYLQKENIIDESGMPKERFSAEFPKEGPSILRIQQVVRGDSAAYFCASSPTTSERPGELFFGEGSRLTVL.

V gene TRBV7-9 combines with J gene TRBJ2-4, with unresolved D. This CDR3 comprises 13 residues. V was cut by 7 bases and J by 0 bases, with 7 bases left in between. From germline, CDR1 is SEHNR and CDR2 FQNEAQ (reference sequence). The CDR3 loop is CASIEEAKNIQYF. The CDR3 DNA reads TGTGCCAGCATTGAGGAAGCCAAAAACATTCAGTACTTC.

The rearrangement uses TRBV7-9 and TRBJ1-1; 10 bases align to TRBD1. Trimming removed 1 base from V and 11 bases from J; junction bases left unmatched: 7. This CDR3 region has 14 residues. The germline V gene encodes CDR1 SEHNR and CDR2 FQNEAQ (reference sequence). The CDR3 loop reads CASSLEGTGVEAFF. In DNA form, the CDR3 reads TGTGCCAGCAGCTTAGAGGGGACAGGGGTTGAGGCTTTCTTT.

The V call is TRBV11-2, the J call TRBJ2-1; unclear D gene. Trimming removed 0 bases from V and 0 bases from J, with 3 bases in between. Per germline, CDR1 SGHAT and CDR2 FQNNGV. CDR3 length: 14 residues. CDR3 bases: TGTGCCAGCAGCTTAGACGGCTCCTACAATGAGCAGTTCTTC. Encoded protein: CASSLDGSYNEQFF.

This clone was detected a few times. The chain joins TRBV19 to TRBJ2-7, with D perhaps matching TRBD1 (6 bases). Germline lookup yields CDR1 LNHDA and CDR2 SQIVND (reference sequence). Trimming took off 3 bases at V and 6 bases at J, with 12 bases between the two ends. This CDR3 region has 13 residues. The CDR3 here is CASSIGQGREQYF. Here the CDR3 DNA reads TGTGCCAGTAGTATCGGGCAGGGGCGCGAGCAGTACTTC.

Within the sample, this clone is large. The chain uses TRBV4-3 and TRBJ2-7; 9 bases are shared with TRBD1. Germline values: CDR1 LGHNA, CDR2 YSLEER. This CDR3 is 16 amino acids long. With V trimmed by 3 bases and J by 1 base, 7 bases remained unmatched. CDR3 bases: TGCGCCAGCAGCCAGGGACAGGGCTTTACGTCCTACGAGCAGTACTTC. Residues: CASSQGQGFTSYEQYF.